The text below deals with one TCR beta chain. Per germline, CDR1 SQVTM and CDR2 ANQGSEA. V lost 0 bases and J 0 bases, leaving 15 bases between the germline ends. This CDR3 is built from 18 residues. In TCRdb, the 5' RACE reads were re-called with MiXCR into one record per CDR3 protein. The table lists under 250,000 distinct CDR3 sequences, over 30% of them singletons. These data are taken from a study of CD8 T cells in ankylosing spondylitis. Specimen: blood, either unsorted or a sorted T cell fraction (not recorded which). This TCR derives from a male donor with ankylosing spondylitis or in good health (not recorded which). V gene TRBV29-1 combines with J gene TRBJ2-6, with a weak D call TRBD1 (6 bases). CDR3 bases: TGCAGCGTTGAAGAATCAGGGGCCATTATCTCTGGGGCCAACGTCCTGACTTTC. This translates into CSVEESGAIISGANVLTF.